Presented here are 2 T cell receptor beta chains from one specimen sequenced in a study of blood T cell repertoires in COVID-19. Here immunoSEQ multiplex PCR was the method, and the copy in TCRdb shows in-frame clones only, minus some. Here the sample spans 150,000 or so clones, about 77% being singletons. The specimen sequenced was peripheral blood. The source of these receptors is a woman aged 45-65 years with active or convalescent COVID-19.

The genes are TRBV18 and TRBJ1-2; D call uncertain. CDR1 is KGHSH, CDR2 LQKENI, per germline. This CDR3 is 15 amino acids long. V was shortened by 4 bases and J by 0 bases, with 12 bases between the two germline ends. The CDR3 coding sequence is TGTGCCAGCTCACTCCAGGACGGGGCTAACTATGGCTACACCTTC. Protein: CASSLQDGANYGYTF.

The genes are TRBV7-9 and TRBJ1-2, with D possibly being TRBD1 (6 bases). V lost 5 bases, J lost 2 bases, and 15 bases lay in between. Germline V CDR1 and CDR2: SEHNR, FQNEAQ (reference sequence). This CDR3 is 15 amino acids long. This CDR3 reads CASSPTGLGNYGYTF. The CDR3 bases are TGTGCCAGCAGCCCTACAGGGCTCGGAAACTATGGCTACACCTTC.